Listed here are 23 T cell receptor beta chains from one sample, sequenced in a study of T cells after yellow fever vaccination. TCRdb reprocessed the 5' RACE reads with MiXCR, giving one entry per CDR3 protein. The sample comprises a few hundred thousand distinct CDR3 sequences, 4.1% of which are singletons, and around 24% rests with the top ten. The sample consisted of PBMCs, taken 5 days after the yellow fever booster vaccination. Receptor source: a man in his late teens or twenties who received the YFV17D yellow fever vaccine.

This clonotype was recorded a few times. The chain recombines TRBV7-9 with TRBJ2-1; no reliable D call. V lost 4 bases to trimming and J lost 1 base, with 5 bases between them. Germline V lookup: CDR1 SEHNR, CDR2 FQNEAQ (reference sequence). There are 13 residues in the CDR3. Here the CDR3 reads CASSWNSYNEQFF. The CDR3 region has the DNA TGTGCCAGCAGCTGGAATTCCTACAATGAGCAGTTCTTC.

This clonotype was seen a few times. The genes are TRBV10-2 and TRBJ1-2; D is possibly TRBD1 (5 bases). The CDR3 is made up of 13 amino acids. CDR1 is WSHSY and CDR2 is SAAADI in the germline V gene. V lost 10 bases and J lost 4, with 16 bases in between. CDR3 DNA: TGCGCCACCGGGCGGGACCTAATCTATGGCTACACCTTC. Its protein is CATGRDLIYGYTF.

The table lists this clonotype with a few counts. The chain couples TRBV7-2 to TRBJ1-5, with 12 positions matching TRBD1. Germline values: CDR1 SGHTA, CDR2 FQGNSA. Trimming removed 4 bases from V and 7 bases from J; junction bases left unmatched: 2. This CDR3 has 14 residues. This CDR3 is CASSWGQGAQPQHF. The CDR3 DNA sequence: TGTGCCAGCAGCTGGGGACAGGGGGCGCAGCCCCAGCATTTT.

The V gene is TRBV10-3, the J gene TRBJ1-2; TRBD1 aligns across 7 bases. This CDR3 region has 14 residues. Trimming at V came to 7 bases and at J to 7 bases, leaving 12 bases not matched to a gene. Germline lookup yields CDR1 ENHRY and CDR2 SYGVKD. This CDR3 is CAITADRTYGGYTF. CDR3 nucleotides: TGTGCCATCACTGCGGACAGGACCTATGGTGGCTACACCTTC.

This clonotype has a handful of counts. This chain connects TRBV30 to TRBJ1-2; D may be TRBD1 (5 bases). The CDR3 totals 13 residues. In germline, CDR1 is GTSNPN, CDR2 SVGIG (reference sequence). With 0 bases removed from V and 6 bases from J, the gap between germline ends came to 11 bases. The CDR3 spells CAWSVTGDHGYTF. CDR3 nucleotides: TGTGCCTGGAGTGTAACGGGGGATCATGGCTACACCTTC.

In its sample, this clonotype was seen a few times. V gene TRBV27 combines with J gene TRBJ1-6; tentative D call: TRBD1 (5 bases). Per germline, CDR1 MNHEY and CDR2 SMNVEV (reference sequence). Trimming took off 4 bases at V and 9 bases at J, with 7 bases between the two ends. The CDR3 is 12 residues long. This CDR3 reads CASSYGGSPLHF. The CDR3 nucleotides are TGTGCCAGCAGTTATGGGGGTTCACCCCTCCACTTT.

The chain has TRBV11-2 and TRBJ2-3; D may be TRBD1 (6 bases). This CDR3 contains 14 residues. Germline V gene lookup returns CDR1 SGHAT and CDR2 FQNNGV. V shed 4 bases and J shed 3 bases, with 11 bases lying between them. This CDR3 is CASSSGQQTDTQYF. The CDR3 DNA reads as TGTGCCAGCAGCTCTGGACAGCAGACAGATACGCAGTATTTT. The entire variable domain, with the rest obtained from reference TRBV11-2 and TRBJ2-3, is as follows: EAGVAQSPRYKIIEKRQSVAFWCNPISGHATLYWYQQILGQGPKLLIQFQNNGVVDDSQLPKDRFSAERLKGVDSTLKIQPAKLEDSAVYLCASSSGQQTDTQYFGPGTRLTVL.

This rearrangement joins TRBV12-3 or TRBV12-4 to TRBJ2-3, with 7 bases identical to TRBD1. The CDR3 has 15 residues. Germline trimming cut 5 bases from V and 2 bases from J; bases unmatched to any gene: 7. The CDR3 nucleotides read TGTGCCAGCAGTCCCCGGGACAGATACACAGATACGCAGTATTTT. Its protein is CASSPRDRYTDTQYF.

This clonotype was observed many times. V and J are TRBV12-3 or TRBV12-4 and TRBJ2-3; 11 bases map to TRBD2. The CDR3 is 16 residues long. The junction had 6 bases not matched to a gene; V was cut back by 6 bases and J by 1 base. CDR3 sequence reads: CASSRTSGGRTDTQYF. The CDR3 DNA follows: TGTGCCAGCAGCCGAACTAGCGGGGGCCGCACAGATACGCAGTATTTT.

This clonotype was found a few times. V and J are TRBV15 and TRBJ2-4; the D gene is possibly TRBD2 (6 bases). This CDR3 comprises 14 residues. V was clipped by 3 bases and J by 1 base, with 7 bases between them. The germline V gene encodes CDR1 LNHNV and CDR2 YYDKDF (reference sequence). The CDR3 coding sequence is TGTGCCACCAGCAGTCGGGAGGCCAAAAACATTCAGTACTTC. This encodes CATSSREAKNIQYF. The whole variable domain, filled in from reference TRBV15 and TRBJ2-4, reads DAMVIQNPRYQVTQFGKPVTLSCSQTLNHNVMYWYQQKSSQAPKLLFHYYDKDFNNEADTPDNFQSRRPNTSFCFLDIRSPGLGDTAMYLCATSSREAKNIQYFGAGTRLSVL.

This clonotype was counted only a few times. The J gene is TRBJ1-3, the V gene TRBV18, with D possibly TRBD1 on 5 matching bases. With 6 bases removed from V and 2 bases from J, the gap between germline ends came to 11 bases. The CDR3 sequence is 14 residues long. Germline V gives CDR1 KGHSH, CDR2 LQKENI. The CDR3 loop reads CASSYDSPGNTIYF. The CDR3 coding sequence is TGTGCCAGCTCGTACGACAGTCCTGGAAACACCATATATTTT.

J is TRBJ2-3 and V is TRBV6-4; 10 bases line up with TRBD2. Germline CDR1 reads MRHNA; CDR2 reads SNTAGT. The CDR3 totals 19 residues. Unmatched junction bases numbered 11, after V lost 2 bases and J lost 0 bases. CDR3 bases: TGTGCCAGCAGTGACGAGACTAGCGGGCCCATTAATAGCACAGATACGCAGTATTTT. Translated: CASSDETSGPINSTDTQYF.

This clonotype was seen more than once but under ten times. The V call is TRBV12-3 or TRBV12-4, the J call TRBJ2-7, with 10 positions matching TRBD2. This CDR3 is built from 15 residues. V lost 5 bases, J lost 3 bases, and 7 bases stayed unmatched. CDR3 DNA: TGTGCCAGCAGTCCTGAGCGGGGGGGCTACTACGAGCAGTACTTC. It specifies CASSPERGGYYEQYF.

This clonotype has a count of ten or more. This sequence joins TRBV20-1 and TRBJ2-7; 8 bases are a match to TRBD1. This CDR3 spans 14 amino acids. Germline CDR1 reads DFQATT; CDR2 reads SNEGSKA (reference sequence). V gave up 6 bases and J gave up 0 bases; unmatched junction bases: 7. In DNA form, the CDR3 reads TGCAGTGCCTCCGGGACAGGAAGCTCCTACGAGCAGTACTTC. It codes for CSASGTGSSYEQYF.

Only a few counts were recorded for this clonotype. This chain uses TRBV6-5 with TRBJ2-7; 12 positions agree with TRBD2. The junction had 11 bases not matched to a gene; V was cut back by 0 bases and J by 2 bases. The CDR3 runs 19 residues. Germline assignment: CDR1 MNHEY and CDR2 SVGAGI. Here the CDR3 reads CASSYSTNRRLAGAYEQYF. In nucleotides, the CDR3 is TGTGCCAGCAGTTACTCGACAAATCGTCGACTAGCGGGGGCCTACGAGCAGTACTTC.

This clonotype showed up just a few times. J is TRBJ2-5 and V is TRBV7-9, with TRBD2 matching over 7 bases. Germline V gene lookup returns CDR1 SEHNR and CDR2 FQNEAQ (reference sequence). This CDR3 comprises 14 residues. The ends lost 4 bases at V and 1 base at J; junction bases unmatched: 3. The CDR3 here is CASSWASGQETQYF. Written as DNA, the CDR3 is TGTGCCAGCAGCTGGGCTAGCGGCCAAGAGACCCAGTACTTC.

This clonotype was detected a few times. The genes are TRBV5-6 and TRBJ1-1, with unresolved D. This CDR3 region has 15 residues. The V and J ends lost 4 bases and 1 base respectively, with 14 bases between them. CDR1 SGHDT and CDR2 YYEEEE come from the germline V gene. CDR3 nucleotide sequence: TGTGCCAGCAGCCAATCATACGGGGAGAACACTGAAGCTTTCTTT. Protein: CASSQSYGENTEAFF.

This clonotype was found many times. The gene calls are TRBV7-6 and TRBJ2-3, with 7 positions matching TRBD2. Germline V gene data show CDR1 as SGHVS and CDR2 as FNYEAQ. The CDR3 covers 14 residues. Trimming removed 5 bases from V and 2 bases from J; junction bases left unmatched: 4. The CDR3 reads CASSERGDTDTQYF. The CDR3 DNA reads TGTGCCAGCAGCGAGCGGGGAGACACAGATACGCAGTATTTT.

This clonotype has at least ten counts. Germline is not matched at one junction end, which may reflect a read error. The chain joins TRBV7-7 to TRBJ1-4; no firm D call. The germline V gene encodes CDR1 SSHAT and CDR2 FNYEAQ (reference sequence). CDR3 length: 13 residues. CDR3 in amino acids: CASSPTPGEKLFF. For the CDR3, the DNA is TGTGCTAGCAGCCCCACCCCGGGAGAAAAACTGTTTTTT. The full variable domain, rest sourced from reference TRBV7-7 and TRBJ1-4, is GAGVSQSPRYKVTKRGQDVTLRCDPISSHATLYWYQQALGQGPEFLTYFNYEAQPDKSGLPSDRFSAERPEGSISTLTIQRTEQRDSAMYRCASSPTPGEKLFFGSGTQLSVL.

This clonotype was counted at least ten times. The rearrangement links TRBV5-1 to TRBJ1-2, with 8 positions matching TRBD1. From germline, CDR1 is SGHRS and CDR2 YFSETQ. Unmatched junction bases numbered 8, after V lost 4 bases and J lost 6 bases. The CDR3 has 14 amino acids. The CDR3 loop reads CASSPTDRANGYTF. The CDR3 DNA is TGCGCCAGCAGCCCTACGGACAGGGCGAATGGCTACACCTTC.

The chain carries TRBV6-5 and TRBJ1-1; D is undetermined. This CDR3 has 15 residues. V shed 4 bases and J shed 3 bases, with 15 bases lying between them. CDR1 and CDR2 from the germline V gene are MNHEY and SVGAGI. The CDR3 loop reads CASSSPRVGDTEAFF. In DNA form, the CDR3 reads TGTGCCAGCAGTTCCCCCCGGGTAGGAGACACTGAAGCTTTCTTT.

This clonotype was seen repeatedly, ten times or more. The rearrangement uses TRBV20-1 and TRBJ2-1, with 12 nucleotides matching TRBD2. This CDR3 is built from 16 residues. V trimming: 2 bases; J trimming: 3 bases; junction bases outside the gene matches: 5. Germline loops: CDR1 DFQATT, CDR2 SNEGSKA (reference sequence). In DNA, the CDR3 is TGCAGTGCTAGAAGCCTAGCGGGGGGGGTCTACAATGAGCAGTTCTTC. Translating gives CSARSLAGGVYNEQFF.

The chain recombines TRBV29-1 with TRBJ1-1, with a tentative D call TRBD1 (5 bases). The CDR3 sequence is 13 residues long. V lost 7 bases to trimming and J lost 1 base, with 13 bases between them. Germline V CDR1 and CDR2: SQVTM, ANQGSEA. The CDR3 loop reads CSAQGGENTEAFF. In DNA form, the CDR3 reads TGCAGCGCTCAGGGAGGGGAGAACACTGAAGCTTTCTTT. The full variable domain, in which reference TRBV29-1 and TRBJ1-1 provide the parts outside the CDR3, is SAVISQKPSRDICQRGTSLTIQCQVDSQVTMMFWYRQQPGQSLTLIATANQGSEATYESGFVIDKFPISRPNLTFSTLTVSNMSPEDSSIYLCSAQGGENTEAFFGQGTRLTVV.